Below, 31 T cell receptor beta chains from the same sample are listed, as sequenced in a study of OX40 agonist ivuxolimab in advanced cancers. Profiled with immunoSEQ multiplex PCR; TCRdb holds only in-frame clones, not every one. The top ten clones hold about 27% of a sample with about 59,000 clones, 84% of them seen once. The specimen was CD4+ or CD8+ T cells sorted from blood, collected in a trial of the OX40 agonist ivuxolimab. All receptors come from an adult with an advanced solid tumor such as melanoma, head and neck, liver or kidney cancer.

The chain combines TRBV4-1 with TRBJ2-7, with D perhaps TRBD2 (7 bases). The CDR3 totals 19 residues. CDR1 MGHRA and CDR2 YSYEKL come from the germline V gene. Trimming shortened V by 4 bases and J by 2 bases, and 27 bases separated the two germline ends. The CDR3, as DNA: TGCGCCAGCAGCCTCTACCTTCCCCCAGGGGCGGGGGTGGCCTACGAGCAGTACTTC. This sequence encodes CASSLYLPPGAGVAYEQYF.

The V and J genes are TRBV7-2 and TRBJ2-3; 10 positions agree with TRBD2. V was pared by 5 bases and J by 1 base, with 3 bases of the junction left unmatched. Germline CDR1 SGHTA, CDR2 FQGNSA. The CDR3 is made up of 15 amino acids. This CDR3 is CASSRGTSGTDTQYF. The CDR3 coding sequence is TGTGCCAGCAGCCGCGGGACTAGCGGCACAGATACGCAGTATTTT.

This chain joins TRBV6-6 and TRBJ1-3; a weak D match, TRBD1 (6 bases). The V and J ends lost 6 bases and 1 base respectively, with 10 bases between them. The V gene's germline CDR1 is MNHNY and CDR2 SVGAGI (reference sequence). The CDR3 totals 14 residues. This CDR3 is CASRLTGSGNTIYF. In nucleotides, the CDR3 is TGTGCCAGCAGGCTCACAGGGTCTGGAAACACCATATATTTT.

This clone has a handful of counts. The chain joins TRBV5-4 to TRBJ2-7; D gene unclear. Germline values: CDR1 SGHNT, CDR2 YYREEE (reference sequence). The CDR3 has 14 residues. V was trimmed by 4 bases and J by 1 base, leaving 12 bases between them. CDR3 sequence reads: CASSNLSSSYEQYF. CDR3 DNA sequence: TGTGCCAGCAGCAACCTTAGCAGTTCCTACGAGCAGTACTTC. The variable domain in full, completed from reference TRBV5-4 and TRBJ2-7, reads ETGVTQSPTHLIKTRGQQVTLRCSSQSGHNTVSWYQQALGQGPQFIFQYYREEENGRGNFPPRFSGLQFPNYSSELNVNALELDDSALYLCASSNLSSSYEQYFGPGTRLTVT.

V gene TRBV28 combines with J gene TRBJ2-7; 8 bases map to TRBD1. V shed 0 bases, J shed 4 bases, and the junction held 5 bases outside the gene matches. Germline assignment: CDR1 MDHEN and CDR2 SYDVKM. The CDR3 spans 15 residues. CDR3 residues: CASSLWDRVPYEQYF. In DNA, the CDR3 is TGTGCCAGCAGTTTATGGGACAGGGTTCCTTACGAGCAGTACTTC.

The V and J genes are TRBV12-1 and TRBJ1-1. TRBV12-1 is deemed a pseudogene. This CDR3 spans 15 amino acids. In DNA, the CDR3 is TGTGCCAGCAGCTTTGCGTTGGGGGAGGGGGCTGAAGCTTTCTTT. It translates to CASSFALGEGAEAFF.

The gene calls are TRBV6-5 and TRBJ2-5, with 9 bases identical to TRBD2. With the DNA end fitting TRBJ2-7 better, the J assignment may be wrong. CDR1 and CDR2 from the germline V gene are MNHEY and SVGAGI. This CDR3 region has 16 residues. CDR3 residues: CASSYSPSGDSYEQYF. In DNA form, the CDR3 reads TGTGCCAGCAGTTACTCGCCTAGCGGGGACTCCTACGAGCAGTACTTC.

The DNA of the CDR3 is TGTGCCAGCAGTGAAAGGGCCAGTGTTGCTTTCTTT. Its protein product is CASSERASVAFF. This chain uses TRBV6-1 with TRBJ1-1; D remains ambiguous. Germline CDR1 and CDR2: MNHNS and SASEGT. V lost 2 bases and J 11 bases, leaving 12 bases between the germline ends. This CDR3 contains 12 residues.

The chain uses TRBV30 and TRBJ1-2; D may be TRBD1 (5 bases). Germline values: CDR1 GTSNPN, CDR2 SVGIG (reference sequence). The CDR3 is 14 residues long. With 2 bases removed from V and 6 bases from J, the gap between germline ends came to 16 bases. The CDR3 spells CAWSLAGSGDGYTF. The CDR3 DNA sequence: TGTGCCTGGAGTCTGGCAGGGAGCGGGGATGGCTACACCTTC.

This chain links TRBV14 with TRBJ1-1, with D unclear. Between the trimmed V and J ends, which lost 5 bases and 0 bases, there was a span of 7 bases. This CDR3 comprises 13 residues. Germline-derived CDR1 and CDR2 are SGHDN and FVKESK. For the CDR3, the DNA is TGTGCCAGCAGCAGCAGCCTGAACACTGAAGCTTTCTTT. Translating gives CASSSSLNTEAFF.

In this sample, this clone turned up once. CDR3 bases: TGTGCTAGTGGTCCTCGACAGGGGGCTAGCACTGAAGCTTTCTTT. Its translation is CASGPRQGASTEAFF. This sequence joins TRBV12-5 and TRBJ1-1, with TRBD1 matching over 10 bases. CDR1 is LGHNT, CDR2 FRNRAP, per germline. This CDR3 spans 15 amino acids. The V and J ends lost 5 bases and 4 bases, in that order; junction bases with no gene match: 7. Filled out from reference TRBV12-5 and TRBJ1-1, the complete variable domain reads DARVTQTPRHKVTEMGQEVTMRCQPILGHNTVFWYRQTMMQGLELLAYFRNRAPLDDSGMPKDRFSAEMPDATLATLKIQPSEPRDSAVYFCASGPRQGASTEAFFGQGTRLTVV.

The chain links TRBV7-2 to TRBJ1-5; D may be TRBD1 (6 bases). The CDR3 covers 16 residues. CDR1 and CDR2 (germline): SGHTA, FQGNSA. Deletions cut 0 bases from V and 9 bases from J, with 18 bases between. The CDR3 here is CASSLAPGAMIWPQHF. In nucleotides, the CDR3 is TGTGCCAGCAGCTTAGCTCCAGGGGCGATGATCTGGCCCCAGCATTTT.

This clone came up once. The chain combines TRBV6-1 with TRBJ2-3; the D is unclear. The CDR3 covers 14 residues. Germline-derived CDR1 and CDR2 are MNHNS and SASEGT. Trimming took off 0 bases at V and 3 bases at J, with 7 bases between the two ends. The CDR3 spells CASSEAWGTDTQYF. For the CDR3, the DNA is TGTGCCAGCAGTGAAGCGTGGGGAACAGATACGCAGTATTTT.

The sample holds a few counts of this clone. The chain carries TRBV19 and TRBJ1-4; the match to TRBD1 covers 7 bases. J lost 2 bases, V lost 0 bases, and 3 bases had no gene match. Germline values: CDR1 LNHDA, CDR2 SQIVND (reference sequence). The length of the CDR3 is 16 residues. The CDR3 here is CASSIETGRTNEKLFF. The DNA for the CDR3 is TGTGCCAGTAGTATAGAGACAGGGCGGACTAATGAAAAACTGTTTTTT.

On this clone itself: One junction end does not reproduce the germline sequence, and a read error may be involved. The rearrangement joins TRBV19 to TRBJ1-5; the match to TRBD1 covers 8 bases. CDR1 and CDR2 from the germline V gene are LNHDA and SQIVND (reference sequence). CDR3 length: 15 residues. CDR3 protein: CASSIVPGGNQPQHF. The CDR3, as DNA: TGTGCCAGTAGTATAGTTCCAGGGGGCAACCAGCCCCAGCATTTT.

The gene calls are TRBV5-6 and TRBJ1-5; D is unclear. V was trimmed by 2 bases and J by 2 bases, leaving 11 bases between them. This CDR3 contains 15 residues. Germline lookup yields CDR1 SGHDT and CDR2 YYEEEE. CDR3 sequence: CASSLRGVGNQPQHF. CDR3 coding DNA: TGTGCCAGCAGCTTAAGAGGTGTTGGCAATCAGCCCCAGCATTTT.

CDR3 region: CASSEPHDRRSNEQYF. CDR3 nucleotide sequence: TGTGCCAGCAGTGAACCCCACGACAGGAGGAGTAACGAGCAGTACTTC. The J gene is TRBJ2-7, the V gene TRBV6-1; a possible D gene is TRBD1 (6 bases). The CDR3 spans 16 residues. Trimming shortened V by 2 bases and J by 5 bases, and 19 bases separated the two germline ends. Germline V gives CDR1 MNHNS, CDR2 SASEGT.

The chain recombines TRBV9 with TRBJ2-7; tentatively, D is TRBD1 (6 bases). The germline CDR1 and CDR2 sequences are SGDLS and YYNGEE. Trimming took 0 bases from V and 0 from J, leaving 7 bases between them. CDR3 length: 14 residues. The CDR3: CASSVGTDSYEQYF. As DNA, the CDR3 is TGTGCCAGCAGCGTAGGGACAGACTCCTACGAGCAGTACTTC.

The V and J genes are TRBV7-8 and TRBJ1-6, with TRBD1 matching 8 bases. V was pared by 5 bases and J by 6 bases, with 6 bases of the junction left unmatched. Germline CDR1 and CDR2: SGHVS and FQNEAQ. CDR3 size: 15 residues. CDR3 loop: CASSPDRAFNSPLHF. CDR3 sequence (DNA): TGTGCCAGCAGCCCGGACAGGGCGTTTAATTCACCCCTCCACTTT.

The CDR3 sequence: CASSPSGRDYNEQFF. The CDR3 DNA is TGTGCCAGCAGTCCTAGCGGGAGAGACTACAATGAGCAGTTCTTC. The chain is built from TRBV25-1 and TRBJ2-1, with 10 bases identical to TRBD2. The J segment lost 3 bases and the V segment lost 5 bases, leaving 4 bases of the junction unmatched. The germline CDR1 and CDR2 sequences are MGHDK and SYGVNS. The CDR3 is 15 amino acids.

The J gene is TRBJ1-4, the V gene TRBV28; TRBD1 matches 10 bases. Losses at the gene ends were 7 bases for V and 8 bases for J; bases not matched to a gene: 7. This CDR3 has 14 residues. Germline CDR1 and CDR2: MDHEN and SYDVKM. CDR3 residues: CASIRDRGTEKLFF. CDR3 nucleotides: TGTGCCAGCATCCGGGACAGGGGAACCGAAAAACTGTTTTTT.

The V and J genes are TRBV6-5 and TRBJ1-2; perhaps TRBD1 as D (6 bases). Germline-derived CDR1 and CDR2 are MNHEY and SVGAGI. The CDR3 extends over 15 amino acids. Trimming took off 4 bases at V and 4 bases at J, with 16 bases between the two ends. CDR3 DNA: TGTGCCAGCAGTTCACAGGGTGGAGTGATCTATGGCTACACCTTC. Amino acids: CASSSQGGVIYGYTF.

This sequence joins TRBV18 and TRBJ2-1; 14 nucleotides line up with TRBD2. Germline lookup yields CDR1 KGHSH and CDR2 LQKENI. V trimming: 3 bases; J trimming: 8 bases; junction bases outside the gene matches: 12. The CDR3 runs to 18 residues. CDR3 loop: CASSPSTGTSGSSHEQFF. The CDR3 DNA sequence: TGTGCCAGCTCACCTTCGACCGGGACTAGCGGGAGTTCCCATGAGCAGTTCTTC.

The table lists this clone with a few counts. The J gene is TRBJ2-6, the V gene TRBV27, with 8 bases matching TRBD1. The germline V gene encodes CDR1 MNHEY and CDR2 SMNVEV (reference sequence). The CDR3 is made up of 16 amino acids. V lost 2 bases, J lost 2 bases, and 2 bases stayed unmatched. CDR3 amino acids: CASSLQGATGANVLTF. CDR3 nucleotides: TGTGCCAGCAGTTTACAGGGGGCCACTGGGGCCAACGTCCTGACTTTC.

This clone came up a few times. The rearrangement links TRBV19 to TRBJ1-6; D is possibly TRBD1 (5 bases). V was clipped by 6 bases and J by 5 bases, with 8 bases between them. Germline CDR1 LNHDA, CDR2 SQIVND (reference sequence). There are 13 residues in the CDR3. CDR3 sequence reads: CASSRVDNSPLHF. The CDR3 bases are TGTGCCAGTAGCAGGGTGGATAATTCACCCCTCCACTTT.

The CDR3 DNA reads as TGCGCCAGCAGCCTAAACACAGGGAACACTGGAAACACCATATATTTT. It codes for CASSLNTGNTGNTIYF. This chain connects TRBV5-1 to TRBJ1-3; D is possibly TRBD1 (6 bases). Germline V CDR1 and CDR2: SGHRS, YFSETQ. The CDR3 is 16 amino acids. Trimming cost V 4 bases and J 2 bases, with 16 bases left between them.

This chain joins TRBV28 and TRBJ1-2; perhaps TRBD1 as D (6 bases). CDR3 length equals 12 residues. Trimming shortened V by 4 bases and J by 5 bases, and 8 bases separated the two germline ends. Germline-derived CDR1 and CDR2 are MDHEN and SYDVKM. The CDR3 sequence is CASSSTGYGYTF. CDR3 in DNA: TGTGCCAGCAGTTCAACAGGGTATGGCTACACCTTC.

The CDR3 here is CASSLLDRNTGELFF. For the CDR3, the DNA is TGTGCCAGTAGTTTACTCGACAGGAACACCGGGGAGCTGTTTTTT. The chain has TRBV19 and TRBJ2-2; D is perhaps TRBD1 (5 bases). This CDR3 is 15 amino acids long. The germline CDR1 and CDR2 sequences are LNHDA and SQIVND (reference sequence). Trimming left V 5 bases short and J 1 base short, with 11 bases between.

The chain has TRBV9 and TRBJ2-1, with D unclear. The V end lost 3 bases, the J end lost 0 bases, and 10 bases lay between the germline ends. Germline V gene lookup returns CDR1 SGDLS and CDR2 YYNGEE. The CDR3 consists of 15 residues. CDR3 nucleotide sequence: TGTGCCAGCAGCGCCGACACCGCCTCCTACAATGAGCAGTTCTTC. Translation gives CASSADTASYNEQFF.

This chain links TRBV5-1 with TRBJ2-7, with D possibly matching TRBD2 (6 bases). Germline-derived CDR1 and CDR2 are SGHRS and YFSETQ. The CDR3 covers 15 residues. Trimming removed 4 bases at V and 6 bases at J, with 20 bases between. The CDR3 region is CASSPGSGREAEQYF. The DNA for the CDR3 is TGCGCCAGCAGCCCAGGGTCGGGCAGGGAGGCCGAGCAGTACTTC.

This chain joins TRBV6-1 and TRBJ2-1; D not certain. Germline V gene lookup returns CDR1 MNHNS and CDR2 SASEGT. Trimming took off 1 base at V and 1 base at J, with 8 bases between the two ends. CDR3 length: 15 residues. The CDR3, as DNA: TGTGCCAGCAGTGAAGGCGTAGCATCCTACAATGAGCAGTTCTTC. Translated, it gives CASSEGVASYNEQFF.